Listed below are T cell receptor beta chains from one sample, sequenced in a study of cytomegalovirus exposure and HLA in healthy donors. Here immunoSEQ multiplex PCR was the method, and the copy in TCRdb shows in-frame clones only, minus some. Among 85,000 to 100,000 clones listed, more than 60% were seen once. The specimen was PBMCs. The receptors were sampled from a man aged 60 to 69 in good health and CMV-seropositive. Both conserved end residues are part of each CDR3. A D gene is named only where the DNA matches it firmly. Size is omitted from some rows. Given values are once, few, many or a class for expanded clones.

abundance: NA; d_gene: NA; len: 14; v_gene: TRBV11-3; j_gene: TRBJ2-7; CDR3nt: TGTGCCAGCAGCTTAGAAAACAGCCACTACGAGCAGTACTTC; CDR3aa: CASSLENSHYEQYF
abundance: NA; d_gene: TRBD2; len: 19; v_gene: TRBV9; j_gene: TRBJ2-1; CDR3nt: TGTGCCAGCAGCGTAGCCCCACCAAGAGACTGGGGGGGCTACAATGAGCAGTTCTTC; CDR3aa: CASSVAPPRDWGGYNEQFF
abundance: NA; d_gene: NA; len: 12; v_gene: TRBV27; j_gene: TRBJ1-3; CDR3nt: TGTGCCAGCAGTCCAGTAACAGGTGCCGTATATTTT; CDR3aa: CASSPVTGAVYF
abundance: NA; d_gene: NA; len: 14; v_gene: TRBV5-4; j_gene: TRBJ2-4; CDR3nt: TGTACCAGCAAGGGGGGGCCCTTGGTCAACATTCAGTACTTC; CDR3aa: CTSKGGPLVNIQYF
abundance: NA; d_gene: NA; len: 12; v_gene: TRBV5-1; j_gene: TRBJ1-2; CDR3nt: TGCGCCAGCAGCTCGACCCTAGATGGCTACACCTTC; CDR3aa: CASSSTLDGYTF
abundance: few; d_gene: TRBD1; len: 16; v_gene: TRBV7-9; j_gene: TRBJ2-7; CDR3nt: TGTGCCAGCAGCCCCATTATTGGACAGGCCTCAGGAGAGCAGTACTTC; CDR3aa: CASSPIIGQASGEQYF
abundance: NA; d_gene: TRBD1; len: 15; v_gene: TRBV5-1; j_gene: TRBJ1-1; CDR3nt: TGCGCCAGCAGCTTGGAGGGACAGGGGGTCGCTGAAGCTTTCTTT; CDR3aa: CASSLEGQGVAEAFF
abundance: NA; d_gene: TRBD1; len: 16; v_gene: TRBV5-1; j_gene: TRBJ2-6; CDR3nt: TGCGCCAGCAGCCTTACCGACAGGGCTGGGGCCAACGTCCTGACTTTC; CDR3aa: CASSLTDRAGANVLTF
abundance: NA; d_gene: TRBD1; len: 15; v_gene: TRBV18; j_gene: TRBJ1-5; CDR3nt: TGTGCCAGCTCACCTGGACAGGGAAGCAATCAGCCCCAGCATTTT; CDR3aa: CASSPGQGSNQPQHF
abundance: once; d_gene: TRBD1; len: 15; v_gene: TRBV11-2; j_gene: TRBJ1-1; CDR3nt: TGTGCCAGCAGCCCTCTGACAGGGAGGTTCGCTGAAGCTTTCTTT; CDR3aa: CASSPLTGRFAEAFF
abundance: few; d_gene: TRBD1; len: 14; v_gene: TRBV7-2; j_gene: TRBJ1-6; CDR3nt: TGTGCCAGCAGCTTGACAGGGGGGAGTTCACCCCTCCACTTT; CDR3aa: CASSLTGGSSPLHF
abundance: NA; d_gene: TRBD1; len: 14; v_gene: TRBV6-5; j_gene: TRBJ1-6; CDR3nt: TGTGCCAGCAGAGGGACAGGGAGCAATTCACCCCTCCACTTT; CDR3aa: CASRGTGSNSPLHF
abundance: few; d_gene: NA; len: 11; v_gene: TRBV27; j_gene: TRBJ2-7; CDR3nt: TGTGCCACCGGACAGACCTACGAGCAGTACTTC; CDR3aa: CATGQTYEQYF
abundance: NA; d_gene: NA; len: 16; v_gene: TRBV27; j_gene: TRBJ2-1; CDR3nt: TGTGCCAGCAGTCTCCCCCCGGGGGGCGCGGGCAATGAGCAGTTCTTC; CDR3aa: CASSLPPGGAGNEQFF
abundance: NA; d_gene: NA; len: 15; v_gene: TRBV7-9; j_gene: TRBJ2-5; CDR3nt: TGTGCCAGCAGCTTAGGTCAGGGGGGCCGCGGGAACCAGTACTTC; CDR3aa: CASSLGQGGRGNQYF
abundance: NA; d_gene: TRBD1; len: 17; v_gene: TRBV5-5; j_gene: TRBJ1-2; CDR3nt: TGTGCCAGCAGCTCGGTCTTCGTAGGACAGGGGGGGAATGGCTACACCTTC; CDR3aa: CASSSVFVGQGGNGYTF
abundance: NA; d_gene: TRBD1; len: 15; v_gene: TRBV9; j_gene: TRBJ1-4; CDR3nt: TGTGCCAGCAGCGTATCAGACAGGGGTGGTGAAAAACTGTTTTTT; CDR3aa: CASSVSDRGGEKLFF
abundance: once; d_gene: NA; len: 14; v_gene: TRBV6-5; j_gene: TRBJ2-1; CDR3nt: TGTGCCAGCAGTTACCGGGGGACGGAGGATGAGCAGTTCTTC; CDR3aa: CASSYRGTEDEQFF
abundance: NA; d_gene: NA; len: 18; v_gene: TRBV5-4; j_gene: TRBJ1-2; CDR3nt: TGTGCCAGCAGCTTCCGGCCAGGGTCGGCCCCTACTAACTATGGCTACACCTTC; CDR3aa: CASSFRPGSAPTNYGYTF
abundance: NA; d_gene: NA; len: 15; v_gene: TRBV5-8; j_gene: TRBJ1-6; CDR3nt: TGTGCCAGTACGACGGGGAGCTCCTATAATTCACCCCTCCACTTT; CDR3aa: CASTTGSSYNSPLHF
abundance: NA; d_gene: NA; len: 14; v_gene: TRBV28; j_gene: TRBJ2-7; CDR3nt: TGTGCCAGCACCGGCGTGGGGCGCTCCTACGAGCAGTACTTC; CDR3aa: CASTGVGRSYEQYF
abundance: NA; d_gene: NA; len: 13; v_gene: TRBV7-7; j_gene: TRBJ1-4; CDR3nt: TGTGCTAGCAGCTTAGCCCTTAATGAAAAACTGTTTTTT; CDR3aa: CASSLALNEKLFF
abundance: NA; d_gene: TRBD1; len: 12; v_gene: TRBV5-1; j_gene: TRBJ2-7; CDR3nt: TGCGCCAGCAGCAGACAGGGTAACGAGCAGTACTTC; CDR3aa: CASSRQGNEQYF
abundance: NA; d_gene: TRBD2; len: 16; v_gene: TRBV28; j_gene: TRBJ2-2; CDR3nt: TGTGCCAGCAGTTTATTAGCGGGGGGGAGGACCGGGGAGCTGTTTTTT; CDR3aa: CASSLLAGGRTGELFF
abundance: NA; d_gene: NA; len: 15; v_gene: TRBV5-1; j_gene: TRBJ2-2; CDR3nt: TGCGCCAGCAGCTTGGGGGCCTCGAACACCGGGGAGCTGTTTTTT; CDR3aa: CASSLGASNTGELFF
abundance: NA; d_gene: NA; len: 16; v_gene: TRBV7-8; j_gene: TRBJ1-2; CDR3nt: TGTGCCAGCAGCTTAACCCTAGCGGGGCCAACTGATGGCTACACCTTC; CDR3aa: CASSLTLAGPTDGYTF
abundance: NA; d_gene: TRBD1; len: 20; v_gene: TRBV10-3; j_gene: TRBJ1-1; CDR3nt: TGTGCCATCAGTGTTTCCATTAGCCTGCTGGGACAGGGGGGGACCACTGAAGCTTTCTTT; CDR3aa: CAISVSISLLGQGGTTEAFF
abundance: NA; d_gene: TRBD1; len: 15; v_gene: TRBV4-1; j_gene: TRBJ2-4; CDR3nt: TGCGCCAGCAGCCAAGAAGGGACAGGGGAGGACATTCAGTACTTC; CDR3aa: CASSQEGTGEDIQYF
abundance: NA; d_gene: TRBD2; len: 16; v_gene: TRBV5-6; j_gene: TRBJ2-7; CDR3nt: TGTGCCAGCAGCCTCCGGACTAGCGGGGACTCCTACGAGCAGTACTTC; CDR3aa: CASSLRTSGDSYEQYF
abundance: NA; d_gene: NA; len: 15; v_gene: TRBV7-5; j_gene: TRBJ2-7; CDR3nt: TGTTCCAGAAGTTTAGACAGGGAAAGATTCGGCGAGCAGTACTTC; CDR3aa: CSRSLDRERFGEQYF
abundance: NA; d_gene: NA; len: 14; v_gene: TRBV28; j_gene: TRBJ1-1; CDR3nt: TGTGCCAGCAGCCCCCCCCGAGTGAACACTGAAGCTTTCTTT; CDR3aa: CASSPPRVNTEAFF
abundance: NA; d_gene: NA; len: 13; v_gene: TRBV19; j_gene: TRBJ2-3; CDR3nt: TGTGCCAGTAGTCCTCGGAGAGGGGATACGCAGTATTTT; CDR3aa: CASSPRRGDTQYF
abundance: NA; d_gene: TRBD1; len: 13; v_gene: TRBV19; j_gene: TRBJ2-1; CDR3nt: TGTGCCAGTAGTCCCGGGACAGGGGGTGAGCAGTTCTTC; CDR3aa: CASSPGTGGEQFF
abundance: NA; d_gene: NA; len: 12; v_gene: TRBV30; j_gene: TRBJ2-3; CDR3nt: TGTGCCTGGAGTATCGGGGGGCATACGCAGTATTTT; CDR3aa: CAWSIGGHTQYF
abundance: NA; d_gene: NA; len: 11; v_gene: TRBV7-8; j_gene: TRBJ2-7; CDR3nt: TGTGCCAGCAGCTCAGGCCACGAGCAGTACTTC; CDR3aa: CASSSGHEQYF
abundance: NA; d_gene: NA; len: 13; v_gene: TRBV18; j_gene: TRBJ2-3; CDR3nt: TGTGCCAGCTCACTGACTGGCACAGATACGCAGTATTTT; CDR3aa: CASSLTGTDTQYF
abundance: NA; d_gene: NA; len: 16; v_gene: TRBV6-5; j_gene: TRBJ1-1; CDR3nt: TGTGCCAGCAGTTACGTCTCGATCGGAGTGGACACTGAAGCTTTCTTT; CDR3aa: CASSYVSIGVDTEAFF
abundance: NA; d_gene: TRBD2; len: 17; v_gene: TRBV6-1; j_gene: TRBJ2-3; CDR3nt: TGTGCCAGCAGTGACGGTCTGAGCGGGGTGTGGTCCGATACGCAGTATTTT; CDR3aa: CASSDGLSGVWSDTQYF
abundance: few; d_gene: NA; len: 13; v_gene: TRBV6-5; j_gene: TRBJ2-7; CDR3nt: TGTGCCAGCAGTTTGCGGCCTACAGGGGAGCAGTACTTC; CDR3aa: CASSLRPTGEQYF